Below are 4 T cell receptor beta chains sequenced from a single sample in a study of T cells after yellow fever vaccination. TCRdb analysed the 5' RACE reads with MiXCR anew, one entry per CDR3 protein. The data show about 360,000 distinct CDR3 sequences, with roughly 6.1% seen just once and over 14% held by the top ten. The material sequenced was PBMCs, taken 5 days after the yellow fever booster vaccination. These receptors were taken from a young man who received the YFV17D yellow fever vaccine.

In its sample, this clonotype was seen a few times. The chain carries TRBV30 and TRBJ2-3, with D unclear. CDR1 GTSNPN and CDR2 SVGIG come from the germline V gene (reference sequence). The V end lost 3 bases, the J end lost 2 bases, and 12 bases lay between the germline ends. The CDR3 sequence is 14 residues long. The DNA for the CDR3 is TGTGCCTGGAGCCCAGGAGACTTCACAGATACGCAGTATTTT. This sequence encodes CAWSPGDFTDTQYF.

There are many counts of this clonotype. The CDR3 sequence is CASSHRLAATDTQYF. CDR3 DNA: TGCGCCAGCAGCCACAGACTAGCGGCTACAGATACGCAGTATTTT. This chain links TRBV4-3 with TRBJ2-3; 9 bases align to TRBD2. This CDR3 is 15 amino acids long. The junction had 4 bases not matched to a gene; V was cut back by 3 bases and J by 3 bases. CDR1 is LGHNA and CDR2 is YSLEER in the germline V gene.

This clonotype was counted only a few times. The rearrangement uses TRBV19 and TRBJ2-1; D ambiguous. Trimming shortened V by 3 bases and J by 1 base, and 13 bases separated the two germline ends. Germline assignment: CDR1 LNHDA and CDR2 SQIVND (reference sequence). The CDR3 extends over 16 amino acids. The CDR3 is CASSMGRGGSYNEQFF. The CDR3 region has the DNA TGTGCCAGTAGTATGGGTCGTGGCGGATCCTACAATGAGCAGTTCTTC.

The chain joins TRBV10-2 to TRBJ1-2; 9 bases fit TRBD1. This CDR3 is built from 14 residues. The germline CDR1 and CDR2 sequences are WSHSY and SAAADI. Unmatched junction bases numbered 3, after V lost 3 bases and J lost 4 bases. The CDR3 DNA reads as TGCGCCAGCAGTGAAACAGGGGGCGTCTATGGCTACACCTTC. Translating it yields CASSETGGVYGYTF.